A single sample is the source of the 11 T cell receptor beta chains below, sequenced in a study of control samples from healthy donors and cancer patients. TCRdb's copy holds only in-frame clones and misses some; the assay was immunoSEQ multiplex PCR. The sample lists about 130,000 clones, roughly 92% occurring once. The sequencing sample was made of PBMCs. These receptors all stem from a man at least 80 years old with head and neck cancer.

The chain uses TRBV2 and TRBJ2-1; 7 bases line up with TRBD2. Germline CDR1 is SNHLY and CDR2 is FYNNEI. This CDR3 is 14 amino acids long. V was clipped by 5 bases and J by 5 bases; unmatched bases: 6. The chain's CDR3 is CASSSWTRDNEQFF. The CDR3, as DNA: TGTGCCAGCAGTTCTTGGACTAGAGACAATGAGCAGTTCTTC.

V usage is TRBV7-7 and J usage is TRBJ2-1, with 7 bases fitting TRBD2. The trim removed 5 bases at V and 7 bases at J, leaving 2 bases unmatched. There are 12 residues in the CDR3. The germline CDR1 and CDR2 sequences are SSHAT and FNYEAQ (reference sequence). CDR3 region: CASSGRENEQFF. The CDR3 DNA reads TGTGCCAGCAGCGGGCGGGAGAATGAGCAGTTCTTC.

The chain links TRBV4-1 to TRBJ1-5; the match to TRBD1 covers 7 bases. The J segment lost 6 bases and the V segment lost 0 bases, leaving 14 bases of the junction unmatched. The CDR3 spans 18 residues. Per germline, CDR1 MGHRA and CDR2 YSYEKL. The CDR3, as DNA: TGCGCCAGCAGCCAAGATTTGTCTGCACAGGGGAACCGTCAGCCCCAGCATTTT. Translation: CASSQDLSAQGNRQPQHF.

The chain links TRBV18 to TRBJ2-5; D not resolved. Germline CDR1 reads KGHSH; CDR2 reads LQKENI. V lost 3 bases and J lost 7, with 12 bases in between. The CDR3 runs to 13 residues. CDR3 region: CASSPQVDGTQYF. The CDR3 nucleotides are TGTGCCAGCTCACCCCAGGTGGATGGGACCCAGTACTTC. Full variable domain (rest looked up from reference TRBV18 and TRBJ2-5): NAGVMQNPRHLVRRRGQEARLRCSPMKGHSHVYWYRQLPEEGLKFMVYLQKENIIDESGMPKERFSAEFPKEGPSILRIQQVVRGDSAAYFCASSPQVDGTQYFGPGTRLLVL.

The V call is TRBV6-5, the J call TRBJ2-7; D is unclear. The CDR3 loop spans 12 amino acids. V lost 5 bases and J 1 base, leaving 6 bases between the germline ends. Per germline, CDR1 MNHEY and CDR2 SVGAGI. The CDR3 sequence: CASSPRSYEQYF. DNA of the CDR3: TGTGCCAGCAGTCCCCGTTCCTACGAGCAGTACTTC.

The J gene is TRBJ2-7, the V gene TRBV14; perhaps TRBD2 as D (5 bases). Trimming removed 0 bases from V and 6 bases from J, with 12 bases in between. The germline gives CDR1 SGHDN, CDR2 FVKESK. The CDR3 runs to 14 residues. The CDR3 coding sequence is TGTGCCAGCAGCCAAGAAGGACTTCGACGCGAGCAGTACTTC. Amino acid sequence: CASSQEGLRREQYF.

This rearrangement joins TRBV7-2 to TRBJ1-5; D not certain. V gave up 0 bases and J gave up 7 bases, with 10 bases separating them. Per germline, CDR1 SGHTA and CDR2 FQGNSA. The CDR3 runs 14 residues. The CDR3 sequence: CASSLAEGRQPQHF. The CDR3 region has the DNA TGTGCCAGCAGCTTAGCTGAGGGCAGGCAGCCCCAGCATTTT.

The chain carries TRBV29-1 and TRBJ1-5; 9 bases match TRBD1. From germline, CDR1 is SQVTM and CDR2 ANQGSEA. V shed 4 bases, J shed 6 bases, and the junction held 7 bases outside the gene matches. This CDR3 is built from 14 residues. The CDR3 here is CSVAGQGSGQPQHF. DNA for the CDR3: TGCAGCGTTGCCGGACAGGGGTCAGGTCAGCCCCAGCATTTT.

The chain recombines TRBV10-1 with TRBJ2-3; D call uncertain. This CDR3 has 16 residues. The V end was cut by 2 bases, the J end by 0 bases, with 12 bases between. Germline values: CDR1 WNHNN, CDR2 SYGVQD (reference sequence). The CDR3 reads CASSELGIMSTDTQYF. The CDR3 DNA is TGCGCCAGCAGTGAGCTCGGAATAATGAGCACAGATACGCAGTATTTT.

The CDR3 DNA reads TGCGCCAGCCGCACCGGGGCGCGGGGCACCGGGGAGCTGTTTTTT. As protein: CASRTGARGTGELFF. The chain carries TRBV5-1 and TRBJ2-2, with D perhaps TRBD2 (6 bases). Germline CDR1 SGHRS, CDR2 YFSETQ. The CDR3 loop spans 15 amino acids. V was pared by 7 bases and J by 4 bases, with 17 bases between.

This clone was counted only a few times. The chain is built from TRBV19 and TRBJ2-6; TRBD1 is a possible D gene (6 bases). CDR3 size: 17 residues. V lost 9 bases and J 0 bases, leaving 18 bases between the germline ends. The V gene's germline CDR1 is LNHDA and CDR2 SQIVND (reference sequence). The CDR3, as DNA: TGTGCCAGCGCCCCGGGACACCGAGACTCTGGGGCCAACGTCCTGACTTTC. This encodes CASAPGHRDSGANVLTF.